These 15 T cell receptor beta chains share one sample of origin, sequenced in a study of T cells in tuberculosis. The assay was immunoSEQ multiplex PCR, and TCRdb's table has in-frame clones only and misses some. Here the sample spans under 40,000 clones, 94% being singletons. Time point in this sample: new active TB diagnosis, blood taken before or within 7 days of starting treatment. This specimen was PBMCs, taken at tuberculosis diagnosis. These receptor sequences come from an adult with tuberculosis.

The chain employs TRBV28 and TRBJ2-3, with D perhaps matching TRBD1 (5 bases). The ends were cut back, 7 bases at V and 4 bases at J, with 15 bases in the middle. The germline gives CDR1 MDHEN, CDR2 SYDVKM. The CDR3 has 14 residues. The CDR3 loop reads CASIALGRSDTQYF. CDR3 sequence (DNA): TGTGCCAGCATAGCCCTGGGGCGATCAGATACGCAGTATTTT.

V and J are TRBV4-1 and TRBJ2-5; 12 bases agree with TRBD2. The V segment lost 4 bases and the J segment 2 bases; nucleotides outside the gene matches: 5. The germline V gene encodes CDR1 MGHRA and CDR2 YSYEKL. This CDR3 has 16 residues. The CDR3 DNA follows: TGCGCCAGCAGCCTTCGGACTAGCGGGGTGCAAGAGACCCAGTACTTC. Residues: CASSLRTSGVQETQYF.

The chain carries TRBV25-1 and TRBJ2-5; TRBD2 matches 11 bases. The germline CDR1 and CDR2 sequences are MGHDK and SYGVNS. The length of the CDR3 is 16 residues. J gave up 2 bases and V 4 bases, and 6 bases lay outside the gene matches. The CDR3 DNA follows: TGTGCCAGCAGTGCGACTAGCGGGGCACGTCAAGAGACCCAGTACTTC. Translation gives CASSATSGARQETQYF.

The CDR3 sequence is CASSQGDRGYQETQYF. Here the CDR3 DNA reads TGCGCCAGCAGCCAAGGGGACAGGGGGTATCAAGAGACCCAGTACTTC. The V and J genes are TRBV4-1 and TRBJ2-5, with TRBD1 matching over 11 bases. The germline V gene has CDR1 MGHRA and CDR2 YSYEKL. The CDR3 length is 16 residues. With V trimmed by 1 base and J by 2 bases, 3 bases remained unmatched.

V and J are TRBV28 and TRBJ1-1; TRBD1 might be the D (6 bases). V lost 7 bases and J lost 1, with 13 bases in between. Germline V gene data show CDR1 as MDHEN and CDR2 as SYDVKM. The CDR3 has 14 amino acids. CDR3 in amino acids: CASTPGTPNTEAFF. CDR3 coding DNA: TGTGCCAGCACTCCCGGGACACCGAACACTGAAGCTTTCTTT. Full variable domain (missing parts from reference TRBV28 and TRBJ1-1): DVKVTQSSRYLVKRTGEKVFLECVQDMDHENMFWYRQDPGLGLRLIYFSYDVKMKEKGDIPEGYSVSREKKERFSLILESASTNQTSMYLCASTPGTPNTEAFFGQGTRLTVV.

The chain combines TRBV6-1 with TRBJ1-2; TRBD1 agrees at 9 bases. Losses at the gene ends were 4 bases for V and 1 base for J; bases not matched to a gene: 4. CDR3 length: 15 amino acids. Germline CDR1 is MNHNS and CDR2 is SASEGT. This chain's CDR3 is CASSVTGGVNYGYTF. In nucleotides, the CDR3 is TGTGCCAGCAGTGTAACAGGGGGCGTTAACTATGGCTACACCTTC.

The chain is built from TRBV6-1 and TRBJ1-5; a weak D match, TRBD1 (5 bases). CDR3 length: 13 residues. Looked up from germline, CDR1 is MNHNS and CDR2 is SASEGT. Trimming took off 7 bases at V and 4 bases at J, with 11 bases between the two ends. The CDR3 spells CASTLDRNQPQHF. In nucleotides, the CDR3 is TGTGCCAGCACCTTAGACAGAAATCAGCCCCAGCATTTT.

V usage is TRBV2 and J usage is TRBJ1-1; 10 bases map to TRBD1. CDR1 is SNHLY, CDR2 FYNNEI, per germline. V lost 6 bases, J lost 4 bases, and 5 bases stayed unmatched. This CDR3 contains 14 residues. CDR3 in DNA: TGTGCCAGCAGCCGGACAGGGGGGACCACTGAAGCTTTCTTT. It is translated as CASSRTGGTTEAFF. The whole variable domain, filled in from reference TRBV2 and TRBJ1-1, reads EPEVTQTPSHQVTQMGQEVILRCVPISNHLYFYWYRQILGQKVEFLVSFYNNEISEKSEIFDDQFSVERPDGSNFTLKIRSTKLEDSAMYFCASSRTGGTTEAFFGQGTRLTVV.

The chain couples TRBV15 to TRBJ2-3, with 7 bases fitting TRBD1. V shed 5 bases and J 2 bases; nucleotides not matched to a gene: 4. Germline assignment: CDR1 LNHNV and CDR2 YYDKDF (reference sequence). There are 14 residues in the CDR3. The DNA for the CDR3 is TGTGCCACCAGCGGGGACAGCCACACAGATACGCAGTATTTT. The encoded protein is CATSGDSHTDTQYF.

The chain has TRBV30 and TRBJ2-3; 12 nucleotides agree with TRBD2. CDR3 length equals 14 residues. The junction had 5 bases not matched to a gene; V was cut back by 4 bases and J by 6 bases. CDR1 and CDR2 from the germline V gene are GTSNPN and SVGIG (reference sequence). The chain's CDR3 is CAWTLLAGGDTQYF. The CDR3 region has the DNA TGTGCCTGGACCCTACTAGCGGGGGGTGATACGCAGTATTTT.

The gene calls are TRBV5-5 and TRBJ2-5; a possible D gene is TRBD1 (6 bases). Germline CDR1 is SGHKS and CDR2 is YYEKEE (reference sequence). V was trimmed by 4 bases and J by 1 base, leaving 14 bases between them. This CDR3 has 15 amino acids. In DNA form, the CDR3 reads TGTGCCAGCAGCACCCCGCGACAGGCCCAAGAGACCCAGTACTTC. It is translated as CASSTPRQAQETQYF.

This chain connects TRBV11-2 to TRBJ1-3; TRBD1 might be the D (5 bases). CDR3 length equals 14 residues. V gave up 3 bases and J gave up 4 bases, with 10 bases separating them. Germline CDR1 SGHAT, CDR2 FQNNGV. The CDR3 spells CASSFNRGGNTIYF. DNA for the CDR3: TGTGCCAGCAGCTTTAACCGGGGGGGAAACACCATATATTTT.

This clone was counted between two and nine times. This chain joins TRBV5-1 and TRBJ1-2; possibly TRBD1 for D (6 bases). The length of the CDR3 is 14 residues. CDR1 and CDR2 (germline): SGHRS, YFSETQ. Deletions cut 2 bases from V and 6 bases from J, with 14 bases between. The CDR3 sequence: CASSFSGAENGYTF. The DNA of the CDR3 is TGCGCCAGCAGCTTCTCAGGGGCGGAGAATGGCTACACCTTC.

This clone was detected only once. The chain is built from TRBV5-8 and TRBJ1-3, with D possibly being TRBD1 (6 bases). The CDR3 contains 15 residues. Trimming shortened V by 0 bases and J by 2 bases, and 9 bases separated the two germline ends. The V gene's germline CDR1 is SGHTS and CDR2 YDEGEE. CDR3 nucleotides: TGTGCCAGCAGCTTGGCCTACAGGGCTGGAAACACCATATATTTT. Translating gives CASSLAYRAGNTIYF. The full variable domain, rest sourced from reference TRBV5-8 and TRBJ1-3, is EAGVTQSPTHLIKTRGQQATLRCSPISGHTSVYWYQQALGLGLQFLLWYDEGEERNRGNFPPRFSGRQFPNYSSELNVNALELEDSALYLCASSLAYRAGNTIYFGEGSWLTVV.

This chain links TRBV30 with TRBJ1-4, with TRBD1 matching over 7 bases. V dropped 0 bases and J dropped 5; count of bases not matched to a gene: 6. Germline V lookup: CDR1 GTSNPN, CDR2 SVGIG (reference sequence). This CDR3 comprises 15 residues. The CDR3 spells CAWSVPGRGNEKLFF. In DNA, the CDR3 is TGTGCCTGGAGTGTACCCGGCAGGGGGAATGAAAAACTGTTTTTT.